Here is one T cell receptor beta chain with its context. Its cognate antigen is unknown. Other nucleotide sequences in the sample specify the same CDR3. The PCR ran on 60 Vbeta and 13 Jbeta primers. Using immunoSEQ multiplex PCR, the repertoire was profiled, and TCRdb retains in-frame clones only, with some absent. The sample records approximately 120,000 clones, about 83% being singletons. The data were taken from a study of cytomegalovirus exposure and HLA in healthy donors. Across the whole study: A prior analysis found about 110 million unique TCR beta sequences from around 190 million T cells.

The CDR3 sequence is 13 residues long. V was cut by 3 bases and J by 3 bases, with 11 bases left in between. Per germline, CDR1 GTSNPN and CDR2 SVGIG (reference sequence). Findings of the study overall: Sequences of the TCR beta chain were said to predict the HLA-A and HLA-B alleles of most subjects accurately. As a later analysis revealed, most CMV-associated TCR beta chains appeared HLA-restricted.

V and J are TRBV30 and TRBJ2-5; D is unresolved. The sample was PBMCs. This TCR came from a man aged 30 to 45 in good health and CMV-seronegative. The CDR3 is CAWSLSYKETQYF. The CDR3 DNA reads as TGTGCCTGGAGCTTGTCTTACAAAGAGACCCAGTACTTC. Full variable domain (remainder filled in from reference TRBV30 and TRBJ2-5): SQTIHQWPATLVQPVGSPLSLECTVEGTSNPNLYWYRQAAGRGLQLLFYSVGIGQISSEVPQNLSASRPQDRQFILSSKKLLLSDSGFYLCAWSLSYKETQYFGPGTRLLVL.